Listed here are 22 T cell receptor beta chains from one sample, sequenced in a study of vaccination and CD4 T cells after COVID-19. The Oncomine TCR Beta short-read assay was applied to DNA of cultured CD4+ T cells. TCRdb re-analysed the PCR reads in MiXCR, keeping a single row per CDR3 protein. The sample records 9,500 to 15,000 distinct CDR3 sequences, roughly 58% being singletons. Antigens for these TCRs are unknown. Treatment given: approximately 9-day PBMC culture with coronavirus spike peptide pools or control peptides (ViraFEST assay). Input material: CD4+ T cells from blood, cultured in vitro. These receptors came from a human donor who had recovered from COVID-19.

CDR3 residues: CASSRAGGTGELFF. CDR3 in DNA: TGTGCCAGCAGTCGTGCTGGGGGGACCGGGGAGCTGTTTTTT. The chain employs TRBV7-6 and TRBJ2-2; maybe TRBD2 (6 bases). The V end was cut by 6 bases, the J end by 5 bases, with 13 bases between. Per the germline V gene, CDR1 is SGHVS and CDR2 is FNYEAQ. This CDR3 is 14 amino acids long.

The gene calls are TRBV6-1 and TRBJ1-2, with TRBD1 as a possible D gene (5 bases). The CDR3 covers 15 residues. Germline loops: CDR1 MNHNS, CDR2 SASEGT. Trimming left V 6 bases short and J 2 bases short, with 16 bases between. This CDR3 is CASRSHRSGNYGYTF. CDR3 sequence (DNA): TGTGCCAGCAGGTCTCACAGGTCAGGGAACTATGGCTACACCTTC.

The chain is built from TRBV7-8 and TRBJ2-5, with D possibly being TRBD2 (6 bases). Germline CDR1 is SGHVS and CDR2 is FQNEAQ. V gave up 3 bases and J gave up 0 bases, with 14 bases separating them. This CDR3 region has 16 residues. The CDR3 bases are TGTGCCAGCAGCTTTAGGGGACTTACGTACCAAGAGACCCAGTACTTC. Translated, it gives CASSFRGLTYQETQYF. The full variable domain, in which reference TRBV7-8 and TRBJ2-5 provide the parts outside the CDR3, is GAGVSQSPRYKVAKRGQDVALRCDPISGHVSLFWYQQALGQGPEFLTYFQNEAQLDKSGLPSDRFFAERPEGSVSTLKIQRTQQEDSAVYLCASSFRGLTYQETQYFGPGTRLLVL.

V and J are TRBV5-1 and TRBJ1-2, with TRBD1 matching over 7 bases. Germline-derived CDR1 and CDR2 are SGHRS and YFSETQ. V shed 1 base and J 4 bases; nucleotides not matched to a gene: 7. The CDR3 length is 15 residues. Written as DNA, the CDR3 is TGCGCCAGCAGCTTGAACCGAGACAGGGCCTATGGCTACACCTTC. Translation gives CASSLNRDRAYGYTF. Variable domain in full (rest from reference TRBV5-1 and TRBJ1-2): KAGVTQTPRYLIKTRGQQVTLSCSPISGHRSVSWYQQTPGQGLQFLFEYFSETQRNKGNFPGRFSGRQFSNSRSEMNVSTLELGDSALYLCASSLNRDRAYGYTFGSGTRLTVV.

This sequence joins TRBV5-4 and TRBJ2-7, with 8 bases identical to TRBD2. Per the germline V gene, CDR1 is SGHNT and CDR2 is YYREEE (reference sequence). The V gene end was trimmed by 0 bases and the J gene end by 3 bases; junction bases not matched to a gene: 8. CDR3 length: 16 amino acids. The CDR3 is CASSLANQRGHYEQYF. The CDR3 nucleotides read TGTGCCAGCAGCTTGGCCAACCAGCGGGGGCACTACGAGCAGTACTTC.

This clonotype was detected only once. The chain is built from TRBV11-1 and TRBJ1-1; a weak D match, TRBD1 (6 bases). V shed 7 bases and J shed 5 bases, with 14 bases lying between them. The germline V gene encodes CDR1 SGHAT and CDR2 FQDESV (reference sequence). The CDR3 spans 13 residues. CDR3 nucleotides: TGTGCCAGCAATAGGGGGATGAGGACTGAAGCTTTCTTT. The encoded protein is CASNRGMRTEAFF.

The chain employs TRBV6-1 and TRBJ2-2, with D maybe TRBD1 (5 bases). CDR1 is MNHNS and CDR2 is SASEGT in the germline V gene. The length of the CDR3 is 14 residues. Between the trimmed V and J ends, which lost 4 bases and 4 bases, there was a span of 10 bases. The CDR3 is CASSAAGRTGELFF. CDR3 sequence (DNA): TGTGCCAGCAGTGCAGCAGGGCGCACCGGGGAGCTGTTTTTT.

This chain links TRBV27 with TRBJ2-1; D is unresolved. The CDR3 contains 17 residues. V was clipped by 7 bases and J by 0 bases, with 19 bases between them. From germline, CDR1 is MNHEY and CDR2 SMNVEV (reference sequence). The CDR3 DNA sequence: TGTGCCAGCAAGGCTGGGGTGGCTCTGAGCTCCTACAATGAGCAGTTCTTC. Translation: CASKAGVALSSYNEQFF.

This sequence joins TRBV20-1 and TRBJ1-5, with 7 bases that match TRBD1. J was trimmed by 7 bases and V by 4 bases; bases with no gene match: 7. This CDR3 spans 13 amino acids. CDR1 and CDR2 from the germline V gene are DFQATT and SNEGSKA (reference sequence). The CDR3 DNA follows: TGCAGTGCTATTGGACAGGAATGGCAGCCCCAGCATTTT. It is translated as CSAIGQEWQPQHF.

This sequence joins TRBV6-1 and TRBJ2-4; tentatively, D is TRBD2 (6 bases). This CDR3 comprises 16 residues. Trimming left V 6 bases short and J 1 base short, with 16 bases between. Germline V gene data show CDR1 as MNHNS and CDR2 as SASEGT. In DNA form, the CDR3 reads TGTGCCAGCAGACTCCGGGGAGGCTTGGCCAAAAACATTCAGTACTTC. It codes for CASRLRGGLAKNIQYF.

CDR3 nucleotide sequence: TGTGCCAGCAGTATTACGCCGGGACAGTCGTACCAAGAGACCCAGTACTTC. Translation gives CASSITPGQSYQETQYF. The V call is TRBV6-1, the J call TRBJ2-5; 7 nucleotides match TRBD1. This CDR3 has 17 residues. CDR1 and CDR2 (germline): MNHNS, SASEGT. The trim removed 5 bases at V and 0 bases at J, leaving 12 bases unmatched.

The chain uses TRBV29-1 and TRBJ2-3; the D is unclear. The germline gives CDR1 SQVTM, CDR2 ANQGSEA. Trimming left V 5 bases short and J 7 bases short, with 13 bases between. CDR3 length equals 12 residues. CDR3 protein: CSVCWVENTQYF. As DNA, the CDR3 is TGCAGCGTTTGCTGGGTTGAAAATACGCAGTATTTT.

The genes are TRBV19 and TRBJ1-2; tentatively, D is TRBD1 (6 bases). The CDR3 totals 14 residues. Per the germline V gene, CDR1 is LNHDA and CDR2 is SQIVND (reference sequence). The V gene lost 6 bases and the J gene lost 2 bases, with 13 bases spanning the gap. The CDR3 sequence is CASRYWDKNYGYTF. The CDR3 bases are TGTGCCAGTAGATACTGGGACAAAAACTATGGCTACACCTTC.

The gene calls are TRBV7-2 and TRBJ1-6, with TRBD1 matching 7 bases. The J segment lost 4 bases and the V segment lost 3 bases, leaving 3 bases of the junction unmatched. This CDR3 is 15 amino acids long. CDR1 SGHTA and CDR2 FQGNSA come from the germline V gene. CDR3 amino acids: CASSFTGEYNSPLHF. CDR3 in DNA: TGTGCCAGCAGCTTTACAGGGGAGTATAATTCACCCCTCCACTTT.

This clonotype occurred a few times. The chain uses TRBV27 and TRBJ2-1, with D perhaps TRBD1 (5 bases). Trimming took off 5 bases at V and 2 bases at J, with 19 bases between the two ends. The CDR3 runs 17 residues. Germline assignment: CDR1 MNHEY and CDR2 SMNVEV (reference sequence). CDR3 nucleotide sequence: TGTGCCAGCAGTCCACGAAAAGGGGTCTCACCCTACAATGAGCAGTTCTTC. It codes for CASSPRKGVSPYNEQFF.

V gene TRBV7-2 combines with J gene TRBJ1-4, with TRBD1 identical over 7 bases. The V gene's germline CDR1 is SGHTA and CDR2 FQGNSA. The V gene end was trimmed by 5 bases and the J gene end by 8 bases; junction bases not matched to a gene: 11. This CDR3 has 15 amino acids. In nucleotides, the CDR3 is TGTGCCAGCAGCCCGTGGTCCAGGGGGGGGGAAAAACTGTTTTTT. It codes for CASSPWSRGGEKLFF.

This sequence joins TRBV20-1 and TRBJ2-7, with D hard to call. Trimming pared 5 bases from V and 11 bases from J, leaving 16 bases between. The germline CDR1 and CDR2 sequences are DFQATT and SNEGSKA (reference sequence). This CDR3 has 11 residues. CDR3 residues: CSAARPTEEYF. CDR3 coding DNA: TGCAGTGCTGCCAGACCTACTGAGGAGTACTTC.

V usage is TRBV12-3 or TRBV12-4 and J usage is TRBJ2-7; a weak D match, TRBD1 (6 bases). Trimming shortened V by 6 bases and J by 2 bases, and 11 bases separated the two germline ends. CDR3 length equals 13 residues. CDR3 in amino acids: CASSTKGAYEQYF. The CDR3 DNA sequence: TGTGCCAGCAGCACCAAGGGGGCCTACGAGCAGTACTTC.

The chain uses TRBV7-9 and TRBJ1-6; D might be TRBD1 (6 bases). Per germline, CDR1 SEHNR and CDR2 FQNEAQ (reference sequence). There are 17 residues in the CDR3. V gave up 5 bases and J gave up 3 bases, with 17 bases separating them. CDR3 coding DNA: TGTGCCAGCAGCCCAGCTTCAGGGGAACGCTATAATTCACCCCTCCACTTT. Translated, it gives CASSPASGERYNSPLHF.

The chain links TRBV7-8 to TRBJ1-5; maybe TRBD1 (5 bases). Germline V CDR1 and CDR2: SGHVS, FQNEAQ. V lost 5 bases and J 7 bases, leaving 18 bases between the germline ends. CDR3 length: 15 amino acids. The chain's CDR3 is CASSRAKGQRQPQHF. Written as DNA, the CDR3 is TGTGCCAGCAGCCGGGCTAAGGGGCAGCGGCAGCCCCAGCATTTT.

This clonotype was counted a single time. The rearrangement joins TRBV7-8 to TRBJ2-1; tentatively, D is TRBD2 (7 bases). Per germline, CDR1 SGHVS and CDR2 FQNEAQ. The CDR3 is 15 residues long. V lost 0 bases, J lost 8 bases, and 14 bases lay in between. This CDR3 is CASSLAGGGSYEQFF. The CDR3 DNA sequence: TGTGCCAGCAGCTTAGCTGGGGGCGGGAGCTATGAGCAGTTCTTC.

This chain uses TRBV19 with TRBJ1-2, with D possibly matching TRBD1 (6 bases). Trimming cost V 3 bases and J 6 bases, with 14 bases left between them. CDR3 length: 14 amino acids. Germline V lookup: CDR1 LNHDA, CDR2 SQIVND (reference sequence). CDR3 protein: CASSIAGDTDGYTF. The CDR3 nucleotides are TGTGCCAGTAGTATTGCTGGGGACACTGATGGCTACACCTTC.